The clone carrying this T cell receptor (beta chain) was observed many times. TCRdb analysed the 5' RACE reads with MiXCR anew, one entry per CDR3 protein. This table has around 130,000 distinct CDR3 sequences, 11% to 15% appearing once. This sample was taken from a study of T-cell memory formation after mild COVID-19. V lost 5 bases, J lost 6 bases, and 6 bases stayed unmatched. The CDR3 is 14 amino acids. Germline lookup yields CDR1 SGHDT and CDR2 YYEEEE. Sample: PBMCs or a T cell subset sorted from them (not recorded which). The rearrangement links TRBV5-6 to TRBJ1-5; 9 bases fit TRBD1. The sequence came from an adult woman who had mild COVID-19 (a few samples of this study predate the infection). Cell type and time point are not known. CDR3 region: CASSYRGLGQPQHF. CDR3 nucleotide sequence: TGTGCCAGCAGTTACAGGGGGCTGGGTCAGCCCCAGCATTTT.